Listed below are T cell receptor beta chains from one sample, sequenced in a study of blood T cells in healthy people across ages. TCRdb recomputed calls from the 5' RACE reads with MiXCR, one row per CDR3 protein. The table records hundreds of thousands of distinct CDR3 sequences, roughly 50% of them present only once. The sequenced sample consisted of blood. These receptors originate from a man aged 40-49 years in good health. Both conserved end residues are part of each CDR3. D genes are given only for firm matches. Clone size is given for some rows only: seen once, a few or many times, or a class if the clone is expanded.

j_gene | v_gene | len | d_gene | abundance | CDR3aa | CDR3nt
TRBJ2-7 | TRBV29-1 | 13 | . | few | CSAEGSGTYEQYF | TGCAGCGCCGAGGGCTCAGGGACCTACGAGCAGTACTTC
TRBJ2-7 | TRBV28 | 14 | . | few | CASSLRGRTYEQYF | TGTGCCAGCAGTTTAAGGGGGAGGACCTACGAGCAGTACTTC
TRBJ1-4 | TRBV25-1 | 14 | . | few | CASSMGTKYEKLFF | TGTGCCAGCAGTATGGGAACAAAATATGAAAAACTGTTTTTT
TRBJ2-7 | TRBV7-6 | 16 | TRBD2 | many | CASSSNWLAGTHEQYF | TGTGCCAGCAGCTCCAATTGGCTAGCGGGAACCCACGAGCAGTACTTC
TRBJ1-1 | TRBV7-2 | 14 | TRBD1 | . | CASEFDRVYGEAFF | TGTGCCAGCGAATTCGACAGGGTCTATGGTGAAGCTTTCTTT
TRBJ2-1 | TRBV12-3/TRBV12-4 | 14 | TRBD2 | . | CASSDSGSRNEQFF | TGTGCCAGCAGCGATAGCGGGAGCCGAAATGAGCAGTTCTTC
TRBJ2-7 | TRBV9 | 14 | . | few | CASSTDVGAGEQYF | TGTGCCAGCAGTACGGACGTCGGTGCGGGAGAGCAGTACTTC
TRBJ2-3 | TRBV4-3 | 14 | . | few | CASSQGLQTDTQYF | TGCGCCAGCAGCCAGGGTTTACAGACAGATACGCAGTATTTT
TRBJ2-5 | TRBV6-6 | 16 | TRBD1 | . | CASSNGDRGYQETQYF | TGTGCCAGCAGCAACGGAGACAGGGGGTACCAAGAGACCCAGTACTTC
TRBJ2-7 | TRBV10-3 | 14 | . | few | CAISDYREGYEQYF | TGTGCCATCAGTGACTACAGGGAAGGGTACGAGCAGTACTTC
TRBJ1-5 | TRBV10-2 | 13 | . | . | CASFEGGAQPQHF | TGCGCCAGCTTTGAGGGGGGCGCGCAGCCCCAGCATTTT
TRBJ2-1 | TRBV6-1 | 14 | . | . | CASSEAPQGGEQFF | TGTGCCAGCAGTGAAGCCCCACAGGGCGGTGAGCAGTTCTTC
TRBJ1-5 | TRBV12-5 | 20 | . | . | CASGLVQLEEPGTMFQPQHF | TGTGCTAGTGGTTTGGTACAACTTGAAGAGCCCGGGACAATGTTTCAGCCCCAGCATTTT
TRBJ2-1 | TRBV2 | 15 | TRBD1 | . | CASSAGTGRYNEQFF | TGTGCCAGCAGTGCCGGGACAGGGCGTTACAATGAGCAGTTCTTC
TRBJ2-5 | TRBV4-1 | 15 | TRBD1 | few | CASTHHLGTARTQYF | TGCGCCAGCACCCATCACTTGGGGACAGCGAGAACCCAGTACTTC